This T cell receptor beta chain came from a study of control samples from healthy donors and cancer patients. The data were produced by immunoSEQ multiplex PCR, yet TCRdb's version contains in-frame clones alone and is incomplete. The table shows 190,000 or so clones, with roughly 91% occurring only once. Between the trimmed V and J ends, which lost 0 bases and 0 bases, there was a span of 10 bases. In germline, CDR1 is SGDLS, CDR2 YYNGEE. The CDR3 has 16 residues. This sequence was found in a man younger than 35 in good health. Sequenced material: blood. This chain joins TRBV9 and TRBJ1-3; D perhaps matches TRBD1 (5 bases). The CDR3 is CASSVGQLFSGNTIYF. CDR3 DNA: TGTGCCAGCAGCGTAGGACAGCTTTTCTCTGGAAACACCATATATTTT.